This T cell receptor (beta chain) was captured in a study of low-dose radiotherapy and immunotherapy resistance in tumors. The overall study: Each patient was administered nivolumab intravenously at 240 mg, which was a flat dose, every two weeks, along with intravenous ipilimumab at 1 mg/kg every six weeks.

Alpha and beta chains were covered, as first-strand cDNA relied on TRAV- and TRBV-specific primers. TCRs were put through approximately 21 PCR cycles of amplification with Phusion. A constant-region primer and the V-primer adapter served as the primer pair. TCRdb re-called the reads with MiXCR, one entry per CDR3 protein. The repertoire consists of under 95,000 distinct CDR3 sequences, with around a sixth occurring once and the leading ten covering approximately 1.5%. This clonotype appeared many times. The time point here: after trial treatment. The treatment was: LDRT plus nivolumab, ipilimumab, low-dose cyclophosphamide and aspirin (RACIN trial). The receptor's source is a male donor with prostate cancer. The sequencing used PBMCs, collected after low-dose radiotherapy plus immunotherapy.

CDR3 residues: CASSEREEAFF. The CDR3 region has the DNA TGTGCCAGCAGTGAACGAGAGGAAGCTTTCTTT. The chain recombines TRBV28 with TRBJ1-1; D gene unclear. This CDR3 comprises 11 residues. Germline V gene sequence: CDR1 MDHEN, CDR2 SYDVKM. The ends were cut back, 5 bases at V and 8 bases at J, with 9 bases in the middle. Full variable domain (missing parts from reference TRBV28 and TRBJ1-1): DVKVTQSSRYLVKRTGEKVFLECVQDMDHENMFWYRQDPGLGLRLIYFSYDVKMKEKGDIPEGYSVSREKKERFSLILESASTNQTSMYLCASSEREEAFFGQGTRLTVV.